The 5 T cell receptor beta chains presented below share a single source sample, sequenced in a study of blood T cells in healthy people across ages. Using a J-beta primer mix together with a sample-barcoded 5' primer, a second PCR was run for roughly 6 to 12 cycles. TCRdb re-derived calls from the 5' RACE reads in MiXCR, one entry per CDR3 protein. Of about 670,000 distinct CDR3 sequences listed, roughly half are singletons. Sequencing used blood. The source of these receptors is an elderly woman in good health.

This clonotype was found a few times. This chain joins TRBV3-1 and TRBJ2-3; 10 bases line up with TRBD1. This CDR3 is built from 16 residues. V lost 2 bases, J lost 5 bases, and 7 bases stayed unmatched. Germline values: CDR1 LGHDT, CDR2 YNNKEL (reference sequence). The CDR3 reads CASSQFRDRGKDTQYF. The CDR3 nucleotides are TGTGCCAGCAGCCAATTCCGGGACAGGGGAAAAGATACGCAGTATTTT.

The chain carries TRBV15 and TRBJ2-7; 13 positions match TRBD2. The CDR3 length is 18 residues. With V trimmed by 0 bases and J by 2 bases, 7 bases remained unmatched. The germline gives CDR1 LNHNV, CDR2 YYDKDF (reference sequence). The CDR3 loop is CATSRDAGLAGSAYEQYF. The CDR3 coding sequence is TGTGCCACCAGCAGAGATGCGGGACTAGCGGGGTCCGCCTACGAGCAGTACTTC.

This clonotype was seen more than once but under ten times. J is TRBJ2-1 and V is TRBV27; D is perhaps TRBD2 (6 bases). V dropped 4 bases and J dropped 9 bases, with 13 bases sitting between them. Germline CDR1 MNHEY, CDR2 SMNVEV (reference sequence). The CDR3 length is 13 residues. The CDR3 sequence: CASSSREPREQFF. The CDR3 DNA reads TGTGCCAGCAGTTCCCGGGAGCCTCGTGAGCAGTTCTTC.

This clonotype was recorded many times. The V call is TRBV6-5, the J call TRBJ2-1; D gene uncertain. The CDR3 length is 16 residues. Per the germline V gene, CDR1 is MNHEY and CDR2 is SVGAGI. V shed 0 bases and J shed 6 bases, with 15 bases lying between them. In nucleotides, the CDR3 is TGTGCCAGCAGTTACTCGTCTGCAGCAAGGAGCAATGAGCAGTTCTTC. Protein sequence: CASSYSSAARSNEQFF.

The chain joins TRBV29-1 to TRBJ1-2; possibly TRBD1 for D (6 bases). The CDR3 runs to 16 residues. The V end was cut by 6 bases, the J end by 8 bases, with 28 bases between. Per germline, CDR1 SQVTM and CDR2 ANQGSEA. The CDR3 DNA follows: TGCAGCGTCAGCGACAGGTTCTACTTCGGAAGGCGCGGCTACACCTTC. Residues: CSVSDRFYFGRRGYTF.